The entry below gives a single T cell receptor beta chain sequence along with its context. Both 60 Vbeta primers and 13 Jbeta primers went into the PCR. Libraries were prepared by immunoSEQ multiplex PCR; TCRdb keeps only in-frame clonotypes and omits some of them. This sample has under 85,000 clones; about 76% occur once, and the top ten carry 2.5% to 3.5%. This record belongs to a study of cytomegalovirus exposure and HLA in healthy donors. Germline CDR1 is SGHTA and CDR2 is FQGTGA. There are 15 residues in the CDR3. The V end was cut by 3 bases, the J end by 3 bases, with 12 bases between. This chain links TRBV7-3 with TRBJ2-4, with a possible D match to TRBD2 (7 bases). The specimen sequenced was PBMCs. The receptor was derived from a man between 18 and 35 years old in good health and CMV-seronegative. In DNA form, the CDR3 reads TGTGCCAGCAGCTTGGGGGGGGCTGGCAAAAACATTCAGTACTTC. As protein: CASSLGGAGKNIQYF.